The rows below give T cell receptor beta chains drawn from one sample of a study of cytomegalovirus exposure and HLA in healthy donors. Sequencing was performed with immunoSEQ multiplex PCR; in TCRdb, only in-frame clones are kept and a portion is missing. The data hold about 110,000 clones, with under 85% observed a single time. Sequencing was done on a sample of PBMCs. These receptors were taken from a man aged 40-55 years in good health and CMV-seronegative. The CDR3 runs from the conserved cysteine through the conserved F or W. The order of the fields is V gene, J gene, clone size, D gene, CDR3 protein, CDR3 DNA. A D gene is named only where the DNA matches it firmly. Clone size is stated in some rows and not others, as once, few, many or a class when expanded.

V gene: TRBV6-1
J gene: TRBJ2-7
clone size: few
D gene: TRBD2
CDR3 protein: CASSDWTSGAREQYF
CDR3 DNA: TGTGCCAGCAGTGATTGGACTAGTGGGGCCCGGGAGCAGTACTTC

V gene: TRBV4-1
J gene: TRBJ1-6
clone size: -
D gene: -
CDR3 protein: CASSQGGLGTINSPLHF
CDR3 DNA: TGCGCCAGCAGCCAAGGGGGTTTAGGGACAATTAATTCACCCCTCCACTTT

V gene: TRBV4-1
J gene: TRBJ2-2
clone size: few
D gene: TRBD2
CDR3 protein: CASSQPLRTSGRAGELFF
CDR3 DNA: TGCGCCAGCAGCCAACCACTCCGGACTAGCGGGAGGGCCGGGGAGCTGTTTTTT

V gene: TRBV30
J gene: TRBJ1-3
clone size: -
D gene: -
CDR3 protein: CAWREWTMGNTIYF
CDR3 DNA: TGTGCCTGGAGGGAATGGACAATGGGAAACACCATATATTTT

V gene: TRBV4-3
J gene: TRBJ1-2
clone size: few
D gene: -
CDR3 protein: CASSQVDVRFTQNPYGYTF
CDR3 DNA: TGCGCCAGCAGCCAAGTTGATGTGAGATTTACCCAAAACCCTTATGGCTACACCTTC

V gene: TRBV4-1
J gene: TRBJ1-1
clone size: -
D gene: -
CDR3 protein: CASSQARGASTEAFF
CDR3 DNA: TGCGCCAGCAGCCAAGCTCGGGGGGCGAGCACTGAAGCTTTCTTT

V gene: TRBV4-3
J gene: TRBJ1-6
clone size: -
D gene: TRBD1
CDR3 protein: CASSLADRGFYNSPLHF
CDR3 DNA: TGCGCCAGCAGCCTAGCGGACAGGGGGTTTTATAATTCACCCCTCCACTTT

V gene: TRBV6-1
J gene: TRBJ1-2
clone size: -
D gene: TRBD1
CDR3 protein: CAHNPRQGTYGYTF
CDR3 DNA: TGTGCCCATAACCCCCGACAGGGGACCTATGGCTACACCTTC

V gene: TRBV18
J gene: TRBJ2-2
clone size: once
D gene: -
CDR3 protein: CASSLGQSNTGELFF
CDR3 DNA: TGTGCCAGCTCACTCGGACAGTCAAACACCGGGGAGCTGTTTTTT

V gene: TRBV10-1
J gene: TRBJ1-3
clone size: -
D gene: -
CDR3 protein: CASSRQTNSGNTIYF
CDR3 DNA: TGCGCCAGCAGTCGACAGACGAACTCTGGAAACACCATATATTTT

V gene: TRBV6-5
J gene: TRBJ2-3
clone size: -
D gene: TRBD2
CDR3 protein: CASSPSTSLGTQYF
CDR3 DNA: TGTGCCAGCAGTCCATCGACTAGCTTGGGTACGCAGTATTTT

V gene: TRBV27
J gene: TRBJ2-7
clone size: -
D gene: TRBD2
CDR3 protein: CASSPKAGGSYEQYF
CDR3 DNA: TGTGCCAGCAGTCCCAAAGCGGGGGGCTCCTACGAGCAGTACTTC

V gene: TRBV19
J gene: TRBJ2-7
clone size: -
D gene: TRBD1
CDR3 protein: CASSGGGTGDEQYF
CDR3 DNA: TGTGCCAGTAGTGGTGGAGGGACAGGGGACGAGCAGTACTTC

V gene: TRBV9
J gene: TRBJ2-5
clone size: -
D gene: -
CDR3 protein: CASSVGLFGETQYF
CDR3 DNA: TGTGCCAGCAGCGTAGGGTTGTTCGGAGAGACCCAGTACTTC

V gene: TRBV9
J gene: TRBJ2-3
clone size: -
D gene: -
CDR3 protein: CASSAGDRNTDTQYF
CDR3 DNA: TGTGCCAGCAGCGCGGGGGACCGAAACACAGATACGCAGTATTTT

V gene: TRBV6-1
J gene: TRBJ2-1
clone size: few
D gene: TRBD2
CDR3 protein: CASSELAGGYNEQFF
CDR3 DNA: TGTGCCAGCAGTGAATTAGCGGGGGGCTACAATGAGCAGTTCTTC

V gene: TRBV30
J gene: TRBJ2-7
clone size: -
D gene: -
CDR3 protein: CAWSVRLGYEQYF
CDR3 DNA: TGTGCCTGGAGTGTAAGACTGGGTTACGAGCAGTACTTC

V gene: TRBV6-1
J gene: TRBJ1-4
clone size: -
D gene: TRBD1
CDR3 protein: CASRDRVAEKLFF
CDR3 DNA: TGTGCCAGCAGGGACAGGGTAGCCGAAAAACTGTTTTTT

V gene: TRBV4-3
J gene: TRBJ2-7
clone size: once
D gene: TRBD1
CDR3 protein: CASSQDRDRGPEQYF
CDR3 DNA: TGCGCCAGCAGCCAAGATCGGGACAGGGGCCCCGAGCAGTACTTC

V gene: TRBV4-2
J gene: TRBJ2-1
clone size: -
D gene: -
CDR3 protein: CASSQGRQSREQFF
CDR3 DNA: TGTGCCAGCAGCCAAGGGAGACAGAGCCGCGAGCAGTTCTTC

V gene: TRBV7-2
J gene: TRBJ2-2
clone size: -
D gene: -
CDR3 protein: CASSLAGGLNTGELFF
CDR3 DNA: TGTGCCAGCAGCTTAGCGGGTGGACTAAACACCGGGGAGCTGTTTTTT

V gene: TRBV29-1
J gene: TRBJ1-2
clone size: -
D gene: TRBD1
CDR3 protein: CSVEPPGQGNGYTF
CDR3 DNA: TGCAGCGTTGAACCCCCGGGACAGGGTAACGGCTACACCTTC

V gene: TRBV6-5
J gene: TRBJ1-4
clone size: -
D gene: -
CDR3 protein: CASSYDRPSGREKLFF
CDR3 DNA: TGTGCCAGCAGCTACGACAGGCCAAGTGGACGTGAAAAACTGTTTTTT

V gene: TRBV6-1
J gene: TRBJ1-1
clone size: few
D gene: -
CDR3 protein: CASSEKGVGQMNTEAFF
CDR3 DNA: TGTGCCAGCAGTGAAAAAGGGGTCGGGCAGATGAACACTGAAGCTTTCTTT

V gene: TRBV4-2
J gene: TRBJ2-4
clone size: few
D gene: -
CDR3 protein: CASSQETGAKNIQYF
CDR3 DNA: TGTGCCAGCAGCCAAGAGACCGGGGCCAAAAACATTCAGTACTTC

V gene: TRBV10-3
J gene: TRBJ1-2
clone size: -
D gene: -
CDR3 protein: CAINGQMMNYGYTF
CDR3 DNA: TGTGCCATCAACGGACAGATGATGAACTATGGCTACACCTTC

V gene: TRBV7-9
J gene: TRBJ2-7
clone size: -
D gene: TRBD2
CDR3 protein: CASSLLSPLAGSYEQYF
CDR3 DNA: TGTGCCAGCAGCTTACTTAGTCCCCTAGCGGGGTCCTACGAGCAGTACTTC

V gene: TRBV30
J gene: TRBJ2-2
clone size: few
D gene: TRBD2
CDR3 protein: CAWGGLAGVGGELFF
CDR3 DNA: TGTGCCTGGGGGGGACTAGCGGGAGTCGGCGGGGAGCTGTTTTTT

V gene: TRBV6-1
J gene: TRBJ2-5
clone size: -
D gene: -
CDR3 protein: CASSEAPLGGAGTQYF
CDR3 DNA: TGTGCCAGCAGTGAAGCCCCCCTTGGCGGGGCCGGGACCCAGTACTTC

V gene: TRBV7-8
J gene: TRBJ1-5
clone size: -
D gene: -
CDR3 protein: CASSLTGGSQPQHF
CDR3 DNA: TGTGCCAGCAGCTTAACTGGGGGGAGTCAGCCCCAGCATTTT

V gene: TRBV5-1
J gene: TRBJ2-6
clone size: once
D gene: TRBD1
CDR3 protein: CASSLNGQGISGANVLTF
CDR3 DNA: TGCGCCAGCAGCTTGAATGGACAGGGGATCTCTGGGGCCAACGTCCTGACTTTC